The entry that follows covers one T cell receptor (beta chain) sequence. Its target antigen remains unknown. No much larger clone exists at a distance of one base, and base qualities are not known. CDR1 and CDR2, per the germline V gene, are SQVTM and ANQGSEA. V and J lose 4 bases and 7 bases, and a span of 11 bases separates them. The CDR3 runs 12 residues from the cysteine to the phenylalanine. Only the CDR3 part of the read is kept: 36 bases, read in frame from the first base. The sample is drawn from a study of blood T cell repertoires in COVID-19 (TCRdb year 2020). Concerning the study at large: Samples covering the acute and convalescent phases of COVID-19 were provided by collaborators in the United States, Italy and Spain. The material from the prospective study consisted of cDNA or gDNA derived from T cells, B-cell-depleted T cells, or PBMCs. Where HLA class I and class II types were available, the types were taken from metadata supplied by the sample provider, not from assay-based typing. The dataset comprised deeply sampled blood TCRbeta repertoires from subjects exposed to, actively infected with, or recovered from COVID-19. Samples came from the ongoing ImmuneRACE study (first 160 participants) plus 1,254 subjects from 6 global collaborators. The repertoires were released in a freely available public database intended as a resource for research on the immune response to SARS-CoV-2. Sample metadata almost always included a de-identified subject ID, COVID-19 status, age in years and sex.

TCRbeta CDR3 regions were amplified from genomic DNA using the immunoSEQ Assay, a bias-controlled multiplex PCR. The authors processed their data as follows. The number of nucleated cells in each sample was estimated from the amplification of reference gene primers within the assay. To quantify the absolute abundance of each unique TCRbeta CDR3 rearrangement, sequence reads were collapsed and filtered. For each sample, productive Simpson clonality was calculated as the square root of Simpson's diversity index across productive rearrangements. TCRdb took this table from immuneACCESS and kept in-frame rearrangements with V and J called. Such tables lack part of the clones; where checked against another copy, unresolved V genes explain under half of the gap, and the rest is unexplained. V and J calls and clone size are as listed in that table; D and trimming were resolved from the DNA. This sample lists roughly 170,000 clones; roughly four fifths were detected once. The top ten hold about 6.4% of the sample.

Collaborating institutions collected whole blood in K2EDTA tubes following their own protocols. Collaborator samples were shipped for TCRbeta analysis as frozen whole blood, isolated PBMCs, or DNA extracted from either sample type. What the work shows at the level of the full study, not this receptor alone: The amount of clinical and demographic metadata varied by source and participant and was provided uncurated.

What was sequenced was peripheral blood. Recombination connected TRBV29-1 to TRBJ1-3; the D gene is perhaps TRBD1, on 6 matching bases. The receptor comes from a human donor in a cohort sampled during active COVID-19. The DNA sequence follows: TGCAGCGTTGCGGAGGGGGGGAACACCATATATTTT. Translated, this gives CSVAEGGNTIYF.